These 12 T cell receptor beta chains originate from one sample sequenced in a study of T cell repertoires in cytomegalovirus infection. TCRdb reanalysed the reads using MiXCR and keeps one entry per CDR3 protein. The sample carries 160,000 or so distinct CDR3 sequences, about a sixth recorded once. The sequenced material came from CD8+ T cells from PBMCs. The receptors shown here come from a human donor in good health (CMV status not recorded). Some clones in this sample may be carry-over from other donors' samples.

The chain employs TRBV7-8 and TRBJ2-5; D unresolved. This CDR3 is 16 amino acids long. V gave up 5 bases and J gave up 2 bases, with 18 bases separating them. CDR1 is SGHVS and CDR2 is FQNEAQ in the germline V gene. The DNA of the CDR3 is TGTGCCAGCAGCGACGAGTGGGTACGCTTACAAGAGACCCAGTACTTC. This gives the protein CASSDEWVRLQETQYF. The full variable domain, rest sourced from reference TRBV7-8 and TRBJ2-5, is GAGVSQSPRYKVAKRGQDVALRCDPISGHVSLFWYQQALGQGPEFLTYFQNEAQLDKSGLPSDRFFAERPEGSVSTLKIQRTQQEDSAVYLCASSDEWVRLQETQYFGPGTRLLVL.

The CDR3 coding sequence is TGTGCCAGCAGCTACGGGGGCTCCTACAATGAGCAGTTCTTC. The encoded protein is CASSYGGSYNEQFF. V and J are TRBV6-8 and TRBJ2-1; D is perhaps TRBD2 (6 bases). Trimming shortened V by 6 bases and J by 0 bases, and 9 bases separated the two germline ends. The CDR3 sequence is 14 residues long. The germline V gene encodes CDR1 MNHGY and CDR2 SAAAGT.

This clonotype was detected once. V gene TRBV29-1 combines with J gene TRBJ1-2; the match to TRBD1 covers 8 bases. The germline CDR1 and CDR2 sequences are SQVTM and ANQGSEA. The V and J ends lost 4 bases and 4 bases, in that order; junction bases with no gene match: 8. This CDR3 comprises 14 residues. The CDR3 sequence is CSVAAAGGAYGYTF. The CDR3 region has the DNA TGCAGCGTTGCAGCGGCAGGGGGCGCCTATGGCTACACCTTC.

This clonotype was detected a few times. V and J are TRBV2 and TRBJ1-6; TRBD1 matches at 7 bases. Germline V gives CDR1 SNHLY, CDR2 FYNNEI. The CDR3 is made up of 16 amino acids. V was clipped by 4 bases and J by 9 bases; unmatched bases: 12. The CDR3 protein is CASSGPRTGIGSPLHF. CDR3 in DNA: TGTGCCAGCAGTGGACCGAGGACAGGAATCGGTTCACCCCTCCACTTT.

The V and J genes are TRBV6-5 and TRBJ2-7; D uncertain. The V end was cut by 2 bases, the J end by 3 bases, with 8 bases between. Looked up from germline, CDR1 is MNHEY and CDR2 is SVGAGI. The CDR3 runs 13 residues. The CDR3 nucleotides are TGTGCCAGCAGTTACGACGAGGACTACGAGCAGTACTTC. Protein: CASSYDEDYEQYF.

The rearrangement links TRBV28 to TRBJ2-5; the D is unclear. Trimming left V 9 bases short and J 4 bases short, with 15 bases between. The CDR3 runs to 13 residues. Germline assignment: CDR1 MDHEN and CDR2 SYDVKM. The CDR3 DNA sequence: TGTGCCAGTCAATTGGAAGGTGGAGAGACCCAGTACTTC. The encoded protein is CASQLEGGETQYF.

This clonotype was seen only a few times. The chain has TRBV6-2 or TRBV6-3 and TRBJ2-1; 7 nucleotides align to TRBD2. Germline V lookup: CDR1 MNHEY, CDR2 SVGEGT. V was clipped by 6 bases and J by 0 bases; unmatched bases: 5. CDR3 size: 15 residues. The CDR3 DNA reads as TGTGCCAGCAGCCCTACTAGCGACTCCTACAATGAGCAGTTCTTC. It is translated as CASSPTSDSYNEQFF.

The chain is built from TRBV7-9 and TRBJ2-1, with D possibly TRBD2 on 6 matching bases. Trimming took 4 bases from V and 5 from J, leaving 15 bases between them. This CDR3 contains 15 residues. Germline V gene sequence: CDR1 SEHNR, CDR2 FQNEAQ (reference sequence). CDR3 nucleotides: TGTGCCAGCAGCTCATACCAGACTAGTGACAATGAGCAGTTCTTC. It yields the protein CASSSYQTSDNEQFF. The full variable domain, in which reference TRBV7-9 and TRBJ2-1 provide the parts outside the CDR3, is DTGVSQNPRHKITKRGQNVTFRCDPISEHNRLYWYRQTLGQGPEFLTYFQNEAQLEKSRLLSDRFSAERPKGSFSTLEIQRTEQGDSAMYLCASSSYQTSDNEQFFGPGTRLTVL.

This clonotype was counted many times. The chain employs TRBV28 and TRBJ2-7; D not resolved. The CDR3 is made up of 19 amino acids. Trimming cost V 2 bases and J 3 bases, with 26 bases left between them. Germline loops: CDR1 MDHEN, CDR2 SYDVKM. The CDR3 DNA reads TGTGCCAGCAGTTTACCTCCCCCGACTGGGATAAGAAAGGTCTACGAGCAGTACTTC. It yields the protein CASSLPPPTGIRKVYEQYF.

The chain uses TRBV27 and TRBJ2-3; D possibly uses TRBD1 or TRBD2 (5 bases each). CDR1 is MNHEY, CDR2 SMNVEV, per germline (reference sequence). The CDR3 runs to 16 residues. The V end lost 2 bases, the J end lost 2 bases, and 14 bases lay between the germline ends. In nucleotides, the CDR3 is TGTGCCAGCAGTTTACTTGGGACCACGAACACAGATACGCAGTATTTT. This sequence encodes CASSLLGTTNTDTQYF.

The chain employs TRBV7-9 and TRBJ2-1; D assignment may be TRBD1 or TRBD2 (5 bases each). The CDR3 extends over 16 amino acids. Germline V gene lookup returns CDR1 SEHNR and CDR2 FQNEAQ (reference sequence). Trimming removed 4 bases at V and 6 bases at J, with 19 bases between. The CDR3 region has the DNA TGTGCCAGCAGCTCCAGCCGGGACGGGGCGGGCAATGAGCAGTTCTTC. Its translation: CASSSSRDGAGNEQFF.

The V call is TRBV7-9, the J call TRBJ1-5; TRBD1 is a possible D gene (6 bases). Germline V gene sequence: CDR1 SEHNR, CDR2 FQNEAQ (reference sequence). V dropped 5 bases and J dropped 6 bases, with 17 bases sitting between them. The CDR3 sequence is 15 residues long. This CDR3 reads CASSQNTGSGQPQHF. The CDR3 DNA reads TGTGCCAGCAGCCAAAACACAGGGAGCGGTCAGCCCCAGCATTTT.